This T cell receptor beta chain was recovered during a study of metastatic and nonmetastatic thyroid tumors. Study information: Peripheral blood and tumor or nodule samples from malignant and benign thyroid patients were compared. The study's findings and limits: Patients with malignant thyroid tumors reportedly had significantly higher TCR beta diversity than those with benign nodules, in blood and tumor.

At least ten counts were recorded for this clone. The antigen remains undetermined. Each patient came to thyroid surgery without any prior treatment (of any kind). How the authors handled the data: What underpinned the distant-metastasis classifier for papillary thyroid cancer was the set of CDR3 differences across clinicopathological groups. Via MiXCR, TCRdb re-called the PCR reads. V and J calls and clone size were set by TCRdb, not the authors. The repertoire includes roughly 93,000 clones, more than 9.5% of them detected once, and around 11% sits in the top ten. V dropped 2 bases and J dropped 2 bases, with 10 bases sitting between them. The germline CDR1 and CDR2 sequences are SNHLY and FYNNEI. The CDR3 is 14 residues long.

The chain joins TRBV2 to TRBJ2-7; D may be TRBD2 (5 bases). The source is a female donor with papillary thyroid cancer or a benign thyroid nodule (not recorded which). Some clones in this sample may be carry-over from other donors' samples. The source material was blood. CDR3 nucleotide sequence: TGTGCCAGCAGTGAAAGCGGAACAACCTACGAGCAGTACTTC. Protein: CASSESGTTYEQYF. The full variable domain, its missing parts supplied by reference TRBV2 and TRBJ2-7, is EPEVTQTPSHQVTQMGQEVILRCVPISNHLYFYWYRQILGQKVEFLVSFYNNEISEKSEIFDDQFSVERPDGSNFTLKIRSTKLEDSAMYFCASSESGTTYEQYFGPGTRLTVT.